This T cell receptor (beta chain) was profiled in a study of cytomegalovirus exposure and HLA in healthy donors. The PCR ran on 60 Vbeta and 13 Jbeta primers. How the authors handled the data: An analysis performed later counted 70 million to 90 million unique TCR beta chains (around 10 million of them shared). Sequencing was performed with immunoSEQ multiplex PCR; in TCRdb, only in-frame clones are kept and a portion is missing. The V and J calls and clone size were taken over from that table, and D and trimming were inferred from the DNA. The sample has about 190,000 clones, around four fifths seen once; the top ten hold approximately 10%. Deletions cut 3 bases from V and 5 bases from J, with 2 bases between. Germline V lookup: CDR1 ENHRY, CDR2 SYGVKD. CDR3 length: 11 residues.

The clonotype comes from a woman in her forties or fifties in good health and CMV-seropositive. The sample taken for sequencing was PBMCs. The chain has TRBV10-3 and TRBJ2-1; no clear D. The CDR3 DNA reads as TGTGCCATCAGTGATAACAATGAGCAGTTCTTC. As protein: CAISDNNEQFF.